The 12 T cell receptor beta chains in this list originate from one sample, sequenced in a study of a mutant IDH1 vaccine in newly diagnosed glioma (dated by TCRdb to the early 2020s). The library was generated by the immunoSEQ multiplex PCR assay. TCRdb took over this immuneACCESS table, retaining in-frame rearrangements with V and J assigned. Such tables are incomplete; in checked studies, under half of the missing clones stem from an unresolved V gene, and the remainder is unexplained. This sample has some 60,000 clones in its table, and about four fifths of those were observed once. The top ten clones comprise 3% to 4.5% of the sample. The sample's time point label, in plain terms: week 11, during vaccination. Each vaccine dose was 300 ug of a 20-mer mutant IDH1 peptide in Montanide, given subcutaneously with topical imiquimod. For these receptors, no antigen is known. The sample was PBMCs, taken from a glioma patient whose treatment included an IDH1 peptide vaccine. The receptors were gathered from a man aged 25-45 years with glioma.

The table lists this clone with a count of one. The rearrangement uses TRBV18 and TRBJ1-2, with 10 bases aligning to TRBD1. Germline V gene lookup returns CDR1 KGHSH and CDR2 LQKENI. CDR3 length equals 13 residues. Trimming at V came to 2 bases and at J to 7 bases, leaving 1 base not matched to a gene. CDR3 loop: CASSPGTGVGYTF. As DNA, the CDR3 is TGTGCCAGCTCACCAGGGACAGGGGTTGGCTACACCTTC.

The J gene is TRBJ1-2, the V gene TRBV7-3, with D possibly TRBD1 on 6 matching bases. V was clipped by 4 bases and J by 2 bases, with 14 bases between them. The CDR3 spans 15 residues. Germline lookup yields CDR1 SGHTA and CDR2 FQGTGA. CDR3 sequence: CASSSHRDSNYGYTF. The DNA for the CDR3 is TGTGCCAGCAGCTCCCACAGGGACTCGAACTATGGCTACACCTTC.

The chain links TRBV9 to TRBJ2-1; 8 bases line up with TRBD2. V lost 2 bases, J lost 6 bases, and 7 bases stayed unmatched. This CDR3 has 15 residues. CDR1 is SGDLS and CDR2 is YYNGEE in the germline V gene. CDR3 in amino acids: CASSVGTRLSNEQFF. CDR3 in DNA: TGTGCCAGCAGCGTCGGGACTAGGCTTAGCAATGAGCAGTTCTTC. The full variable domain, completed using reference TRBV9 and TRBJ2-1, is DSGVTQTPKHLITATGQRVTLRCSPRSGDLSVYWYQQSLDQGLQFLIQYYNGEERAKGNILERFSAQQFPDLHSELNLSSLELGDSALYFCASSVGTRLSNEQFFGPGTRLTVL.

The chain employs TRBV5-4 and TRBJ2-1; possibly TRBD2 for D (7 bases). Trimming took 2 bases from V and 7 from J, leaving 16 bases between them. This CDR3 has 15 residues. Per germline, CDR1 SGHNT and CDR2 YYREEE (reference sequence). CDR3 nucleotide sequence: TGTGCCAGCAGCTTTGGAACAGGGAGGGAGAATGAGCAGTTCTTC. Translating it yields CASSFGTGRENEQFF.

The gene calls are TRBV9 and TRBJ2-3; maybe TRBD1 (6 bases). Deletions cut 0 bases from V and 3 bases from J, with 11 bases between. The CDR3 totals 15 residues. CDR1 is SGDLS and CDR2 is YYNGEE in the germline V gene. CDR3 bases: TGTGCCAGCAGCGTAGGGGGGCTGGGGACAGATACGCAGTATTTT. Amino acid sequence: CASSVGGLGTDTQYF.

This clone has only one observation. The V call is TRBV11-2, the J call TRBJ2-2; weak D call: TRBD1 (5 bases). The CDR3 is 15 residues long. V gave up 1 base and J gave up 6 bases, with 12 bases separating them. Germline lookup yields CDR1 SGHAT and CDR2 FQNNGV. The CDR3 is CASSLVTVMAGELFF. CDR3 DNA: TGTGCCAGCAGCTTAGTGACAGTAATGGCCGGGGAGCTGTTTTTT.

In its sample, this clone was seen once. The chain is built from TRBV5-1 and TRBJ2-2; D gene unclear. The germline gives CDR1 SGHRS, CDR2 YFSETQ. This CDR3 is 15 amino acids long. The V gene lost 0 bases and the J gene lost 1 base, with 7 bases spanning the gap. The CDR3 spells CASSLAAENTGELFF. CDR3 DNA: TGCGCCAGCAGCTTGGCCGCGGAGAACACCGGGGAGCTGTTTTTT.

This clone was seen just once. This chain connects TRBV7-8 to TRBJ2-3, with D possibly TRBD2 on 5 matching bases. V lost 5 bases and J 6 bases, leaving 21 bases between the germline ends. This CDR3 region has 16 residues. Germline V CDR1 and CDR2: SGHVS, FQNEAQ. This CDR3 is CASSPPLGLGSDTQYF. Written as DNA, the CDR3 is TGTGCCAGCAGCCCCCCACTAGGGCTCGGAAGCGATACGCAGTATTTT.

This chain joins TRBV9 and TRBJ2-1, with D perhaps matching TRBD1 (6 bases). CDR1 is SGDLS and CDR2 is YYNGEE in the germline V gene. This CDR3 is built from 15 residues. With 6 bases removed from V and 4 bases from J, the gap between germline ends came to 17 bases. The CDR3 sequence: CASNPRDKSYNEQFF. CDR3 nucleotides: TGTGCCAGCAACCCACGGGACAAGTCGTACAATGAGCAGTTCTTC.

The chain has TRBV5-4 and TRBJ2-3, with TRBD2 matching 9 bases. Germline loops: CDR1 SGHNT, CDR2 YYREEE (reference sequence). The trim removed 7 bases at V and 1 base at J, leaving 10 bases unmatched. This CDR3 is 16 amino acids long. CDR3 sequence: CASLGSGRIGTDTQYF. In DNA, the CDR3 is TGTGCCAGCTTGGGAAGCGGGAGGATCGGCACAGATACGCAGTATTTT. The full variable domain, rest sourced from reference TRBV5-4 and TRBJ2-3, is ETGVTQSPTHLIKTRGQQVTLRCSSQSGHNTVSWYQQALGQGPQFIFQYYREEENGRGNFPPRFSGLQFPNYSSELNVNALELDDSALYLCASLGSGRIGTDTQYFGPGTRLTVL.

This clone occurred once. The chain joins TRBV9 to TRBJ1-2; D may be TRBD1 (6 bases). Germline lookup yields CDR1 SGDLS and CDR2 YYNGEE. Trimming took off 3 bases at V and 8 bases at J, with 17 bases between the two ends. The CDR3 is made up of 14 amino acids. CDR3 nucleotide sequence: TGTGCCAGCAGCGGGCCCCCCGAGGGGGGCGGCTACACCTTC. This codes for CASSGPPEGGGYTF.

CDR3 nucleotide sequence: TGCGCCAGCAGCTTGGAGGGCCTTAGCTCCTACAATGAGCAGTTCTTC. Its translation is CASSLEGLSSYNEQFF. V gene TRBV5-1 combines with J gene TRBJ2-1; D uncertain. Between the trimmed V and J ends, which lost 0 bases and 0 bases, there was a span of 10 bases. The CDR3 loop spans 16 amino acids. Germline V gene sequence: CDR1 SGHRS, CDR2 YFSETQ.